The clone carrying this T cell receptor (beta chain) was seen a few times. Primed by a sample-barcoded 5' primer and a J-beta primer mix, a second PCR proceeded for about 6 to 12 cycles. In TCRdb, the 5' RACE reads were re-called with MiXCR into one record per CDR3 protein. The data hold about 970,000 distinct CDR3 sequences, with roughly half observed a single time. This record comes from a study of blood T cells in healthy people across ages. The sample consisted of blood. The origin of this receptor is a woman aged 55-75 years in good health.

The CDR3 nucleotides read TGCGCCAGCAGGGAAGCGGAACACTCTAGCACAGATACGCAGTATTTT. Its translation: CASREAEHSSTDTQYF. This chain links TRBV4-1 with TRBJ2-3; possible D gene TRBD2, 5 bases. V lost 6 bases, J lost 0 bases, and 16 bases lay in between. Germline values: CDR1 MGHRA, CDR2 YSYEKL. The length of the CDR3 is 16 residues.